Below, 20 T cell receptor beta chains from the same sample are listed, as sequenced in a study of T cells after yellow fever vaccination. TCRdb re-called the 5' RACE reads through MiXCR, storing one row per CDR3 protein. The table records approximately 510,000 distinct CDR3 sequences, about a fifth of them present only once. Sample: PBMCs, taken roughly 20 days after the first yellow fever vaccination. The receptor set was obtained from a man younger than 35 who received the YFV17D yellow fever vaccine.

The chain employs TRBV4-2 and TRBJ1-2; D is ambiguous. Germline CDR1 reads LGHNA; CDR2 reads YNFKEQ. The CDR3 extends over 14 amino acids. V lost 2 bases, J lost 2 bases, and 9 bases lay in between. The CDR3 DNA sequence: TGTGCCAGCAGCCAAAGGCTCGGGAACTATGGCTACACCTTC. Protein: CASSQRLGNYGYTF.

In its sample, this clonotype was seen a few times. CDR3 amino acids: CASSQDLGRPETQYF. CDR3 nucleotide sequence: TGTGCCAGCAGCCAAGATCTTGGCCGCCCGGAGACCCAGTACTTC. The chain carries TRBV14 and TRBJ2-5; unclear D gene. From germline, CDR1 is SGHDN and CDR2 FVKESK. Between the trimmed V and J ends, which lost 0 bases and 5 bases, there was a span of 13 bases. The CDR3 is made up of 15 amino acids.

There are a few counts of this clonotype. V usage is TRBV4-2 and J usage is TRBJ2-2; 8 bases fit TRBD2. Germline CDR1 LGHNA, CDR2 YNFKEQ. The CDR3 runs 17 residues. V trimming: 0 bases; J trimming: 5 bases; junction bases outside the gene matches: 8. As DNA, the CDR3 is TGTGCCAGCAGCCAAGAACTAGCGGATACCAAAACCGGGGAGCTGTTTTTT. It translates to CASSQELADTKTGELFF.

This rearrangement joins TRBV10-3 to TRBJ2-3; 10 bases line up with TRBD2. J gave up 3 bases and V 8 bases, and 11 bases lay outside the gene matches. In germline, CDR1 is ENHRY, CDR2 SYGVKD. This CDR3 comprises 16 residues. The CDR3 nucleotides are TGTGCCATCGGAAGTCGAAGCGGGGGGGTAACAGATACGCAGTATTTT. Amino acids: CAIGSRSGGVTDTQYF.

The gene calls are TRBV6-5 and TRBJ2-2, with 7 bases matching TRBD1. Looked up from germline, CDR1 is MNHEY and CDR2 is SVGAGI. V lost 0 bases, J lost 8 bases, and 12 bases stayed unmatched. This CDR3 comprises 17 residues. The CDR3 sequence: CASSYSTLGTALGELFF. CDR3 DNA sequence: TGTGCCAGCAGTTACTCAACCCTCGGGACAGCACTTGGGGAGCTGTTTTTT.

This clonotype was counted a few times. The V gene is TRBV10-3, the J gene TRBJ2-7; no reliable D call. Germline-derived CDR1 and CDR2 are ENHRY and SYGVKD. The CDR3 has 11 amino acids. V lost 3 bases, J lost 3 bases, and 3 bases lay in between. CDR3 sequence: CAISDYYEQYF. For the CDR3, the DNA is TGTGCCATCAGTGACTACTACGAGCAGTACTTC.

This clonotype was found once. CDR3 residues: CASSDSMDRGASEQYV. The CDR3 nucleotides read TGTGCCAGCAGTGACTCGATGGACAGGGGGGCCTCCGAGCAGTACGTC. V usage is TRBV6-4 and J usage is TRBJ2-7, with TRBD1 identical over 10 bases. V dropped 0 bases and J dropped 6; count of bases not matched to a gene: 8. Germline V lookup: CDR1 MRHNA, CDR2 SNTAGT. There are 16 residues in the CDR3.

This chain connects TRBV7-8 to TRBJ2-4; D might be TRBD2 (5 bases). Per germline, CDR1 SGHVS and CDR2 FQNEAQ. The CDR3 runs to 17 residues. Trimming pared 6 bases from V and 0 bases from J, leaving 18 bases between. The CDR3 DNA is TGTGCCAGCAGTTTTGGGAGATGGGCCCTAGCCAAAAACATTCAGTACTTC. Protein: CASSFGRWALAKNIQYF. Looking up the rest from reference TRBV7-8 and TRBJ2-4 gives the full variable domain: GAGVSQSPRYKVAKRGQDVALRCDPISGHVSLFWYQQALGQGPEFLTYFQNEAQLDKSGLPSDRFFAERPEGSVSTLKIQRTQQEDSAVYLCASSFGRWALAKNIQYFGAGTRLSVL.

The CDR3 bases are TGTGCCAGCAGTGCCGGGACAGCCACAGATACGCAGTATTTT. Encoded protein: CASSAGTATDTQYF. The J gene is TRBJ2-3, the V gene TRBV6-1; 7 bases are shared with TRBD1. Germline CDR1 MNHNS, CDR2 SASEGT. The CDR3 has 14 residues. The junction had 3 bases not matched to a gene; V was cut back by 4 bases and J by 2 bases.

The table lists this clonotype with a few counts. The chain carries TRBV10-3 and TRBJ2-5; 10 nucleotides line up with TRBD2. Trimming cost V 4 bases and J 3 bases; bases outside gene matches: 5. Germline V CDR1 and CDR2: ENHRY, SYGVKD. The CDR3 has 15 residues. The CDR3 spells CAISGHLAGEETQYF. As DNA, the CDR3 is TGTGCCATCAGTGGACACCTAGCGGGAGAAGAGACCCAGTACTTC.

The chain combines TRBV6-1 with TRBJ1-1; D unclear. The CDR3 is made up of 13 amino acids. Germline assignment: CDR1 MNHNS and CDR2 SASEGT. V gave up 8 bases and J gave up 11 bases, with 21 bases separating them. The CDR3 nucleotides read TGTGCCAGCGGAGACTTTAACGGACTCGCGGCTTTCTTT. It specifies CASGDFNGLAAFF.

The chain recombines TRBV29-1 with TRBJ1-6; no reliable D call. Germline CDR1 and CDR2: SQVTM and ANQGSEA. The germline V and J ends were trimmed by 7 bases and 3 bases, with 13 bases remaining between them. The CDR3 length is 14 residues. This CDR3 reads CSAGRANYNSPLHF. The CDR3 DNA reads TGCAGCGCCGGAAGGGCCAACTATAATTCACCCCTCCACTTT. Full variable domain (remainder filled in from reference TRBV29-1 and TRBJ1-6): SAVISQKPSRDICQRGTSLTIQCQVDSQVTMMFWYRQQPGQSLTLIATANQGSEATYESGFVIDKFPISRPNLTFSTLTVSNMSPEDSSIYLCSAGRANYNSPLHFGNGTRLTVT.

In this sample, this clonotype turned up many times. The CDR3 spells CASRPDSDNTEAFF. CDR3 in DNA: TGTGCCAGCAGACCCGACAGTGACAACACTGAAGCTTTCTTT. The chain links TRBV5-4 to TRBJ1-1, with D perhaps TRBD1 (5 bases). The V and J ends lost 5 bases and 2 bases respectively, with 13 bases between them. CDR1 is SGHNT, CDR2 YYREEE, per germline (reference sequence). This CDR3 has 14 amino acids.

This clonotype was recorded only once. The J gene is TRBJ1-5, the V gene TRBV27; no firm D call. Germline V lookup: CDR1 MNHEY, CDR2 SMNVEV (reference sequence). V was cut by 6 bases and J by 2 bases, with 14 bases left in between. CDR3 length: 15 amino acids. DNA of the CDR3: TGTGCCAGCAGCTTTAAGACAACAGGCAATCAGCCCCAGCATTTT. This encodes CASSFKTTGNQPQHF.

The table lists this clonotype with a few counts. V is TRBV6-2 or TRBV6-3 and J is TRBJ1-1, with D tentatively TRBD1 (5 bases). V lost 2 bases, J lost 1 base, and 14 bases lay in between. CDR1 MNHEY and CDR2 SVGEGT come from the germline V gene. The CDR3 is 16 amino acids. The chain's CDR3 is CASSYPEGRGNTEAFF. DNA for the CDR3: TGTGCCAGCAGTTACCCCGAGGGGAGGGGGAACACTGAAGCTTTCTTT.

There are a few counts of this clonotype. The V call is TRBV9, the J call TRBJ2-1; D is perhaps TRBD1 or TRBD2 (5 bases each). The CDR3 spans 15 residues. With 4 bases removed from V and 5 bases from J, the gap between germline ends came to 16 bases. Germline CDR1 and CDR2: SGDLS and YYNGEE. CDR3 nucleotides: TGTGCCAGCAGCCTAGGGACCACGGGCAACAATGAGCAGTTCTTC. Amino acid sequence: CASSLGTTGNNEQFF.

In its sample, this clonotype was seen a few times. The J gene is TRBJ2-7, the V gene TRBV20-1; 8 bases align to TRBD2. The germline gives CDR1 DFQATT, CDR2 SNEGSKA (reference sequence). This CDR3 is built from 15 residues. The ends lost 0 bases at V and 1 base at J; junction bases unmatched: 5. In DNA, the CDR3 is TGCAGTGCTAGAGACCCAAGCGGGGGATCCTACGAGCAGTACTTC. Translating gives CSARDPSGGSYEQYF.

This clonotype was seen many times. The CDR3 spells CASSSGGINQPQHF. The CDR3 DNA is TGTGCCAGCAGTTCCGGGGGGATCAATCAGCCCCAGCATTTT. The chain has TRBV27 and TRBJ1-5; a possible D gene is TRBD1 (5 bases). The CDR3 is 14 amino acids. Trimming removed 4 bases from V and 3 bases from J, with 10 bases in between. CDR1 MNHEY and CDR2 SMNVEV come from the germline V gene (reference sequence).

J is TRBJ2-7 and V is TRBV30; a weak D match, TRBD2 (6 bases). The CDR3 sequence is 12 residues long. V was clipped by 3 bases and J by 7 bases, with 13 bases between them. From germline, CDR1 is GTSNPN and CDR2 SVGIG (reference sequence). The CDR3 here is CAWSDAGREQYF. CDR3 nucleotides: TGTGCCTGGAGCGACGCGGGGAGGGAGCAGTACTTC.

This clonotype was detected many times. The rearrangement links TRBV9 to TRBJ1-1; no reliable D call. This CDR3 region has 14 residues. Germline CDR1 is SGDLS and CDR2 is YYNGEE. V lost 0 bases and J 1 base, leaving 7 bases between the germline ends. CDR3 in DNA: TGTGCCAGCAGCGTAGTTGAGCAGAACACTGAAGCTTTCTTT. It is translated as CASSVVEQNTEAFF.